This entry features one TCR beta chain sequence. Relative to the germline gene, one junction end is altered; a read error may explain this. This sample stems from a study of T cells in Graves' hyperthyroidism and ophthalmopathy. Study information: The initial diagnosis was the point when peripheral blood was collected, ahead of any treatment.

Germline CDR1 GTSNPN, CDR2 SVGIG (reference sequence). The CDR3 loop spans 17 amino acids. The CDR3 regions of TCR beta were amplified from RNA transcripts. TCR CDR3 regions were first amplified by RT-PCR with HTBI primers. TCRdb itself ran the multiplex PCR reads through MiXCR, one entry per CDR3 protein. The data hold about 400,000 distinct CDR3 sequences, with 15% to 19% observed a single time. This receptor was obtained from a woman aged 18-29 years with Graves' hyperthyroidism that later progressed to Graves' ophthalmopathy. Sequenced input: blood. The chain combines TRBV30 with TRBJ1-5; D perhaps matches TRBD1 (6 bases). The DNA of the CDR3 is TGTGCCTGGACCACCGGGGGGGGGCCAATAGGCAATCAGTCCCAGCATTTT. It codes for CAWTTGGGPIGNQSQHF.